Below, 18 T cell receptor beta chains from the same sample are listed, as sequenced in a study of PD-L1 blockade in urothelial cancer. Time point given: pretreatment peripheral blood. Profiled with immunoSEQ multiplex PCR; TCRdb holds only in-frame clones, not every one. The sample contains about 51,000 clones, about 86% of which appear only once. Specimen: PBMCs, collected around atezolizumab (anti-PD-L1) treatment. The receptor set was obtained from a man in his 60s with urothelial cancer.

The chain carries TRBV19 and TRBJ1-1, with 9 bases aligning to TRBD1. The CDR3 covers 15 residues. The junction had 6 bases not matched to a gene; V was cut back by 3 bases and J by 4 bases. Germline V gene lookup returns CDR1 LNHDA and CDR2 SQIVND (reference sequence). The CDR3 region is CASSMPQGAGTEAFF. The CDR3 DNA reads as TGTGCCAGTAGTATGCCACAGGGGGCCGGCACTGAAGCTTTCTTT.

J is TRBJ2-1 and V is TRBV6-1; unclear D gene. Trimming removed 4 bases from V and 9 bases from J, with 7 bases in between. CDR3 length equals 11 residues. Germline V lookup: CDR1 MNHNS, CDR2 SASEGT. CDR3 DNA: TGTGCCAGCAGTGCCTCTAGTGAGCAGTTCTTC. Translated: CASSASSEQFF.

This clone was recorded once. The chain links TRBV19 to TRBJ1-4, with 8 bases matching TRBD1. CDR1 is LNHDA, CDR2 SQIVND, per germline (reference sequence). The CDR3 is 16 residues long. With V trimmed by 3 bases and J by 7 bases, 10 bases remained unmatched. CDR3 protein: CASSMAVRGRVEKLFF. The CDR3 DNA is TGTGCCAGTAGTATGGCGGTCAGGGGGCGCGTTGAAAAACTGTTTTTT. The complete variable domain, with remaining parts taken from reference TRBV19 and TRBJ1-4, reads DGGITQSPKYLFRKEGQNVTLSCEQNLNHDAMYWYRQDPGQGLRLIYYSQIVNDFQKGDIAEGYSVSREKKESFPLTVTSAQKNPTAFYLCASSMAVRGRVEKLFFGSGTQLSVL.

This chain uses TRBV19 with TRBJ2-2; TRBD1 matches at 9 bases. The CDR3 contains 15 residues. Germline lookup yields CDR1 LNHDA and CDR2 SQIVND (reference sequence). V lost 5 bases, J lost 6 bases, and 7 bases stayed unmatched. The CDR3 is CASSAQQGAAGELFF. The DNA of the CDR3 is TGTGCCAGTAGTGCTCAACAGGGGGCGGCCGGGGAGCTGTTTTTT.

On this clone: One end of the junction fails to match germline, which may point to a read error. The chain has TRBV9 and TRBJ2-1, with a tentative D call TRBD1 (6 bases). CDR1 SGDLS and CDR2 YYNGEE come from the germline V gene. The CDR3 length is 11 residues. The CDR3 sequence: CASSKQGSRVF. DNA of the CDR3: TGTGCCAGCAGCAAACAGGGATCTAGGGTCTTC.

The chain has TRBV18 and TRBJ2-1, with TRBD1 matching over 9 bases. Germline loops: CDR1 KGHSH, CDR2 LQKENI. V lost 2 bases, J lost 4 bases, and 3 bases stayed unmatched. This CDR3 is built from 15 residues. In DNA, the CDR3 is TGTGCCAGCTCACCAGGACAGGGGCTATACAATGAGCAGTTCTTC. This encodes CASSPGQGLYNEQFF. Drawing the rest from reference TRBV18 and TRBJ2-1, the complete variable domain is NAGVMQNPRHLVRRRGQEARLRCSPMKGHSHVYWYRQLPEEGLKFMVYLQKENIIDESGMPKERFSAEFPKEGPSILRIQQVVRGDSAAYFCASSPGQGLYNEQFFGPGTRLTVL.

The V gene is TRBV14, the J gene TRBJ1-6, with 8 bases lining up with TRBD1. Germline V CDR1 and CDR2: SGHDN, FVKESK. The CDR3 length is 16 residues. V trimming: 4 bases; J trimming: 6 bases; junction bases outside the gene matches: 8. CDR3 nucleotide sequence: TGTGCCAGCAGCCTTCTCGGACAGGGACCTAATTCACCCCTCCACTTT. Translating gives CASSLLGQGPNSPLHF. Using reference TRBV14 and TRBJ1-6 for the parts outside the CDR3, the full variable domain is EAGVTQFPSHSVIEKGQTVTLRCDPISGHDNLYWYRRVMGKEIKFLLHFVKESKQDESGMPNNRFLAERTGGTYSTLKVQPAELEDSGVYFCASSLLGQGPNSPLHFGNGTRLTVT.

This clone has a handful of counts. The chain links TRBV5-1 to TRBJ1-6, with D perhaps matching TRBD1 (5 bases). With 4 bases removed from V and 9 bases from J, the gap between germline ends came to 8 bases. Germline CDR1 SGHRS, CDR2 YFSETQ. This CDR3 is 12 amino acids long. The CDR3 sequence: CASSIGVSPLHF. The CDR3 bases are TGCGCCAGCAGCATAGGGGTTTCACCCCTCCACTTT.

The chain is built from TRBV19 and TRBJ2-7; 7 nucleotides align to TRBD1. There are 15 residues in the CDR3. Trimming took 4 bases from V and 0 from J; bases not matched to a gene: 6. Germline assignment: CDR1 LNHDA and CDR2 SQIVND (reference sequence). CDR3 region: CASSTKTGSSYEQYF. Written as DNA, the CDR3 is TGTGCCAGTAGTACGAAGACAGGGAGCTCCTACGAGCAGTACTTC.

This chain links TRBV5-4 with TRBJ2-2; TRBD1 is a possible D gene (5 bases). V lost 2 bases and J lost 7, with 9 bases in between. Germline lookup yields CDR1 SGHNT and CDR2 YYREEE (reference sequence). The CDR3 spans 13 residues. CDR3: CASSFYRGGELFF. The CDR3 DNA reads as TGTGCCAGCAGCTTTTATAGGGGCGGGGAGCTGTTTTTT.

This clone has a single count. V usage is TRBV19 and J usage is TRBJ1-1, with 7 bases aligning to TRBD1. V was clipped by 3 bases and J by 3 bases; unmatched bases: 7. This CDR3 contains 15 residues. Germline V gene sequence: CDR1 LNHDA, CDR2 SQIVND (reference sequence). The CDR3 bases are TGTGCCAGTAGTATGACAGGGTTCGGGTACACTGAAGCTTTCTTT. It yields the protein CASSMTGFGYTEAFF. Drawing the rest from reference TRBV19 and TRBJ1-1, the complete variable domain is DGGITQSPKYLFRKEGQNVTLSCEQNLNHDAMYWYRQDPGQGLRLIYYSQIVNDFQKGDIAEGYSVSREKKESFPLTVTSAQKNPTAFYLCASSMTGFGYTEAFFGQGTRLTVV.

V is TRBV5-1 and J is TRBJ2-3; TRBD1 matches 7 bases. V was clipped by 4 bases and J by 4 bases; unmatched bases: 9. Germline CDR1 SGHRS, CDR2 YFSETQ. CDR3 length: 15 residues. CDR3 region: CASSLTTGAPDTQYF. For the CDR3, the DNA is TGCGCCAGCAGCCTCACCACAGGGGCCCCAGATACGCAGTATTTT.

This chain uses TRBV11-1 with TRBJ1-1; a possible D gene is TRBD1 (6 bases). V was shortened by 3 bases and J by 0 bases, with 14 bases between the two germline ends. Germline CDR1 is SGHAT and CDR2 is FQDESV (reference sequence). The CDR3 totals 16 residues. The CDR3 spells CASSLGQTGMNTEAFF. CDR3 bases: TGTGCCAGCAGCTTGGGTCAAACAGGGATGAACACTGAAGCTTTCTTT.

This chain connects TRBV5-6 to TRBJ2-3; the match to TRBD1 covers 7 bases. After removal of 2 bases from V and 1 base from J, the junction contained 4 bases not matched to a gene. Germline V gene sequence: CDR1 SGHDT, CDR2 YYEEEE. The CDR3 contains 15 residues. CDR3 amino acids: CASSFGGTGTDTQYF. The DNA for the CDR3 is TGTGCCAGCAGCTTTGGTGGGACAGGCACAGATACGCAGTATTTT.

This chain uses TRBV10-3 with TRBJ1-3; the D gene is possibly TRBD1 (6 bases). From germline, CDR1 is ENHRY and CDR2 SYGVKD. CDR3 length: 14 residues. Between the trimmed V and J ends, which lost 1 base and 7 bases, there was a span of 11 bases. This CDR3 reads CAISEYRERNTIYF. CDR3 coding DNA: TGTGCCATCAGTGAGTACAGGGAGAGGAACACCATATATTTT.

The chain carries TRBV5-1 and TRBJ2-7; D is possibly TRBD1 (5 bases). The CDR3 spans 14 residues. Germline lookup yields CDR1 SGHRS and CDR2 YFSETQ. V dropped 2 bases and J dropped 6 bases, with 15 bases sitting between them. The CDR3 loop is CASSLIDSSFEQYF. The CDR3 DNA reads TGCGCCAGCAGCTTAATAGACAGTTCGTTCGAGCAGTACTTC.

This clone has a handful of counts. The CDR3 nucleotides are TGTGCCAGCAGCGTAGACGGACAGAACACTGAAGCTTTCTTT. Residues: CASSVDGQNTEAFF. This chain joins TRBV9 and TRBJ1-1; TRBD1 is a possible D gene (5 bases). The V and J ends lost 0 bases and 1 base respectively, with 7 bases between them. The germline gives CDR1 SGDLS, CDR2 YYNGEE. The CDR3 covers 14 residues.

The V gene is TRBV7-9, the J gene TRBJ2-7; D perhaps matches TRBD2 (6 bases). Between the trimmed V and J ends, which lost 4 bases and 1 base, there was a span of 17 bases. The CDR3 runs to 16 residues. Germline CDR1 SEHNR, CDR2 FQNEAQ (reference sequence). CDR3 sequence reads: CASSSGGGTFSYEQYF. The CDR3 coding sequence is TGTGCCAGCAGCTCAGGAGGAGGGACTTTTTCCTACGAGCAGTACTTC.